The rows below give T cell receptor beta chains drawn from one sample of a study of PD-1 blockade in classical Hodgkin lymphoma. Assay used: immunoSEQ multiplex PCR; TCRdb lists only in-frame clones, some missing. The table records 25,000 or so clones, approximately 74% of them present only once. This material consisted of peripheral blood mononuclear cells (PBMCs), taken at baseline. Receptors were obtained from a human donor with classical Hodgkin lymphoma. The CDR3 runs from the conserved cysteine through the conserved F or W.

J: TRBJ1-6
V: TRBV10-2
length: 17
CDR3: CASSEYRRRKGNSPLHF

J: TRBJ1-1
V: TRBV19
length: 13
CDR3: CASNQGLNTEAFF

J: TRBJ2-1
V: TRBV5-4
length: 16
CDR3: CASRPGTDHSYNEQFF

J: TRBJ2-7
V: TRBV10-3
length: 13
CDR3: CAISPGLSYEQYF

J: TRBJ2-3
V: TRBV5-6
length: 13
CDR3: CASSLFLTDTQYF

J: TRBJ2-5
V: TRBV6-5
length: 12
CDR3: CAIRSREETQYF

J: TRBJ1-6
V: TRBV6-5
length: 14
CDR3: CASSYGGDRGPLHF

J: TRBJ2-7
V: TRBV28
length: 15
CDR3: CASRARTGSTYEQYF

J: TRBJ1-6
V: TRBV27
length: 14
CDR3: CASSFRNRGSPLHF

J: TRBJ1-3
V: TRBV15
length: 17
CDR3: CATSRDYGDRIGNTIYF

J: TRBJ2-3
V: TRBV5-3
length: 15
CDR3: CARSRRGGGTDTQYF

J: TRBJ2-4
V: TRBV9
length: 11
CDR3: CASSGLGMGYF

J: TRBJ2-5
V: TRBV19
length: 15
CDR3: CASSMSGTLQETQYF

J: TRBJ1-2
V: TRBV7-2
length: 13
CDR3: CASSLSGAYGYTF

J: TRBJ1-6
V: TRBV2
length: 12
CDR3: CAQDRVNSPLHF

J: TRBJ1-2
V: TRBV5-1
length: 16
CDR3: CASSLEPSGTGVGYTF

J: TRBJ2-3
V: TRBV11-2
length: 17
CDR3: CASSLNQRGFITDTQYF

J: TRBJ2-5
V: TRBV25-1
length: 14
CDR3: CASSGWTGQETQYF

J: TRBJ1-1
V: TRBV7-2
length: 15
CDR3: CASSLDFRADTEAFF

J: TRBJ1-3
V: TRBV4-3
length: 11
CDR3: CASRSGNTIYF

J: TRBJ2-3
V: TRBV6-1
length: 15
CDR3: CASSDAGASTDTQYF

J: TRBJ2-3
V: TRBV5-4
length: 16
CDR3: CASNLLGALSTDTQYF

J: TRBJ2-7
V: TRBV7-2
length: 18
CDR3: CASSLAGTSGRRGHEQYF

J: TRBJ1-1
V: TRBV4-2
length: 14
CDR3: CASSQEGMNTEAFF

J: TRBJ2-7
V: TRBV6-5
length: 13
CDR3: CASSYGTSGEQYF

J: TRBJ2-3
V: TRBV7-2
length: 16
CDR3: CASSRRTGTKTDTQYF

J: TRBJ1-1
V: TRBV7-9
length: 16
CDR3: CASSLKAPRGPSEAFF

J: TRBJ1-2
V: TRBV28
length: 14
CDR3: CASSFLGVPGNHTF

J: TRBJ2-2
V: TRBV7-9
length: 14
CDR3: CASSSRQGAGELFF

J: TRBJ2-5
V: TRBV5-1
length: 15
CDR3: CASSLDGTVKETQYF

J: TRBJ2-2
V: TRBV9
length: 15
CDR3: CASSVSTGGVGELFF

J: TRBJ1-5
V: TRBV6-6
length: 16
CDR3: CASRWSGDLGNQPQHF

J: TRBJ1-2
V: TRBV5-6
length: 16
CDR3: CASSLAGTDANYGYTF

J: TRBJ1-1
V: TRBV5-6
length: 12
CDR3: CASSLGGTGAFF

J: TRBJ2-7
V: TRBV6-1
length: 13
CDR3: CASILRGGDEQYF

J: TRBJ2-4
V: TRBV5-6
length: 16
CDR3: CASSFRGAGGPNIQYF

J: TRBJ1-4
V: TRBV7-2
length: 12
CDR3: CASSREDEKLFF

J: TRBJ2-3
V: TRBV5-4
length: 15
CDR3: CASSRAGGSTDTQYF

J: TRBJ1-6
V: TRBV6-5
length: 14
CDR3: CASSYRDSNSPLHF

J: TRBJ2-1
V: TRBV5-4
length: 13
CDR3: CASSLAEDNEQFF

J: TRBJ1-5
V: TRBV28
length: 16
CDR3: CASSLHQGARNQPQHF

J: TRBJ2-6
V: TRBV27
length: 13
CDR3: CASRPSGANVLTF